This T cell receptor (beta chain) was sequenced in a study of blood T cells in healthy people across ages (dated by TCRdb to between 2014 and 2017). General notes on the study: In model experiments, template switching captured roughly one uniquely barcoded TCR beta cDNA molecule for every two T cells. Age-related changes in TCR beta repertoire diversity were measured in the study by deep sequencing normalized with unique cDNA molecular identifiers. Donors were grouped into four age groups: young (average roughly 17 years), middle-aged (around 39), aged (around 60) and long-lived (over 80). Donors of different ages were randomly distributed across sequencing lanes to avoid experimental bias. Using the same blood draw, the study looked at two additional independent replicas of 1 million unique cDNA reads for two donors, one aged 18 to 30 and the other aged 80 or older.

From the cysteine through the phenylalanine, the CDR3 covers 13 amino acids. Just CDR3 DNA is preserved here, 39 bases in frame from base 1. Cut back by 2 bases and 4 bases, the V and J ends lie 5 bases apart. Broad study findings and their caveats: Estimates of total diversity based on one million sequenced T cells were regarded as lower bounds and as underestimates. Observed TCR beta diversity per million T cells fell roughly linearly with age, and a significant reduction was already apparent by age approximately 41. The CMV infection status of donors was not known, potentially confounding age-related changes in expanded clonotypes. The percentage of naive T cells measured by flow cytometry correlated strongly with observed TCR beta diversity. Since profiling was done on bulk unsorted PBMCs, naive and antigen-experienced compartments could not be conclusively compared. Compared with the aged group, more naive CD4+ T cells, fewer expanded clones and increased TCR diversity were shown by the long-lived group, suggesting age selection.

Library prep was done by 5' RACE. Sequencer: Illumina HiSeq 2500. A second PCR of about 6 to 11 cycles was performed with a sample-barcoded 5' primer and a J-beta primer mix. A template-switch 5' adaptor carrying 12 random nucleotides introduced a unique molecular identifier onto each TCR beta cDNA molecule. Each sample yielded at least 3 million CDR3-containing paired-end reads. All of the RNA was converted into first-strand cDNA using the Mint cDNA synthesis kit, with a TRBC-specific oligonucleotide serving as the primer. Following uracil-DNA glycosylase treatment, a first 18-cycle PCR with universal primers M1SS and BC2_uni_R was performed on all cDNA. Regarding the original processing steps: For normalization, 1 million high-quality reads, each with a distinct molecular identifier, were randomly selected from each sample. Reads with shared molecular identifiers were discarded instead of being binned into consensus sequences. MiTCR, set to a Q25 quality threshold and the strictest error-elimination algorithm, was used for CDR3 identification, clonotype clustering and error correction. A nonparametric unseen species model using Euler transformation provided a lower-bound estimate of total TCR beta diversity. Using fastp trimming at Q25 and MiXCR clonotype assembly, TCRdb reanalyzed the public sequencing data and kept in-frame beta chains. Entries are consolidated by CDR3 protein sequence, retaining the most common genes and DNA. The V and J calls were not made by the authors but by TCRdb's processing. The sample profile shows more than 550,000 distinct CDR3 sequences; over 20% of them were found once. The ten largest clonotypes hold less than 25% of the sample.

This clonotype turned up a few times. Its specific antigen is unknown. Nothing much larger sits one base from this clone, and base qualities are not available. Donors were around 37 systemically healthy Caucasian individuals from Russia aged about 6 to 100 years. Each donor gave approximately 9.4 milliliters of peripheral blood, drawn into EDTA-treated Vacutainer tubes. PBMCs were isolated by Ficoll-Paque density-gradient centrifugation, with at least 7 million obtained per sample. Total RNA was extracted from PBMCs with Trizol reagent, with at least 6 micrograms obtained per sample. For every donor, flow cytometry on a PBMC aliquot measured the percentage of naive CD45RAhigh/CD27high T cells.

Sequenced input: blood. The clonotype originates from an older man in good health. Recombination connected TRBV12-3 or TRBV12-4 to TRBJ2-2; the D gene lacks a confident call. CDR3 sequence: CASSLSITGELFF. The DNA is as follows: TGTGCCAGCAGTTTATCCATCACCGGGGAGCTGTTTTTT.